Sequencing of this TCR beta chain was carried out in a study of blood T cell repertoires in COVID-19. The data were produced by immunoSEQ multiplex PCR, yet TCRdb's version contains in-frame clones alone and is incomplete. The data hold about 160,000 clones, with 85% observed a single time. CDR3 length equals 13 residues. V was clipped by 8 bases and J by 6 bases, with 16 bases between them. Germline V gene sequence: CDR1 KGHSH, CDR2 LQKENI. This clonotype was sampled from a human donor with acute or convalescent COVID-19. The donor label of this sample is uncertain. This rearrangement joins TRBV18 to TRBJ1-1; no firm D call. Sequencing was done on a sample of peripheral blood. The CDR3 here is CASHKDPGAEAFF. The DNA of the CDR3 is TGTGCCAGCCACAAGGACCCGGGAGCTGAAGCTTTCTTT.